Below are 22 T cell receptor beta chains sequenced from a single sample in a study of blood T cell repertoires in COVID-19. Clones were read by immunoSEQ multiplex PCR, and TCRdb kept only the in-frame ones, dropping some. The table includes some 42,000 clones, roughly four fifths detected once. Input material: peripheral blood. These receptors originate from a woman in her 70s with acute or convalescent COVID-19.

The CDR3 loop reads CATSRGAGGRSNQPQHF. CDR3 DNA sequence: TGTGCCACCAGCAGAGGGGCAGGGGGTCGGAGCAATCAGCCCCAGCATTTT. V gene TRBV15 combines with J gene TRBJ1-5; 7 nucleotides line up with TRBD1. Germline V gives CDR1 LNHNV, CDR2 YYDKDF (reference sequence). Trimming took 1 base from V and 1 from J; bases not matched to a gene: 7. This CDR3 region has 17 residues.

The chain uses TRBV7-9 and TRBJ2-7; the D is unclear. CDR1 and CDR2 (germline): SEHNR, FQNEAQ (reference sequence). The CDR3 sequence is 13 residues long. Trimming left V 6 bases short and J 3 bases short, with 12 bases between. CDR3 protein: CASSFPNFYEQYF. Written as DNA, the CDR3 is TGTGCCAGCAGTTTTCCCAATTTCTACGAGCAGTACTTC.

This chain connects TRBV6-1 to TRBJ1-2; 7 nucleotides line up with TRBD1. Germline V lookup: CDR1 MNHNS, CDR2 SASEGT. V was pared by 6 bases and J by 7 bases, with 11 bases of the junction left unmatched. The CDR3 length is 14 residues. The chain's CDR3 is CASSRQGNKSGYTF. CDR3 nucleotide sequence: TGTGCCAGCAGCCGACAGGGCAATAAGAGTGGCTACACCTTC.

The rearrangement joins TRBV2 to TRBJ1-5; tentative D call: TRBD1 (6 bases). Germline loops: CDR1 SNHLY, CDR2 FYNNEI. The CDR3 loop spans 15 amino acids. V shed 0 bases and J shed 6 bases, with 12 bases lying between them. DNA of the CDR3: TGTGCCAGCAGTGAAGCGCGGGGGGCGGGTCAGCCCCAGCATTTT. This encodes CASSEARGAGQPQHF.

The chain recombines TRBV30 with TRBJ1-5; D not certain. The V end was cut by 0 bases, the J end by 3 bases, with 9 bases between. The CDR3 is made up of 14 amino acids. Germline CDR1 reads GTSNPN; CDR2 reads SVGIG (reference sequence). The CDR3 sequence: CAWSVLHNNQPQHF. The CDR3 bases are TGTGCCTGGAGTGTACTACACAACAATCAGCCCCAGCATTTT.

The chain recombines TRBV7-3 with TRBJ2-2, with TRBD1 identical over 8 bases. Germline values: CDR1 SGHTA, CDR2 FQGTGA. The CDR3 extends over 17 amino acids. Germline trimming cut 5 bases from V and 1 base from J; bases unmatched to any gene: 9. The CDR3 reads CASSPRPTGGNTGELFF. CDR3 bases: TGTGCCAGCAGCCCCCGTCCCACAGGGGGGAACACCGGGGAGCTGTTTTTT.

This chain connects TRBV11-2 to TRBJ2-7; 10 bases match TRBD2. CDR1 and CDR2 from the germline V gene are SGHAT and FQNNGV. CDR3 length equals 14 residues. V shed 5 bases and J 5 bases; nucleotides not matched to a gene: 6. The CDR3 loop is CASSLSGRNHEQYF. The CDR3 DNA is TGTGCCAGCAGCCTTAGCGGGAGGAACCACGAGCAGTACTTC.

J is TRBJ2-4 and V is TRBV29-1; 7 bases map to TRBD1. V lost 4 bases, J lost 4 bases, and 10 bases stayed unmatched. The CDR3 is 15 amino acids. Germline values: CDR1 SQVTM, CDR2 ANQGSEA. CDR3 region: CSVAGDSALKNIQYF. CDR3 sequence (DNA): TGCAGCGTTGCCGGGGACAGTGCCCTTAAAAACATTCAGTACTTC.

Here the CDR3 DNA reads TGTGCCAGCAGCCCAAAGGGCACCGGGATTAGCTCCTATAATTCACCCCTCCACTTT. Translating it yields CASSPKGTGISSYNSPLHF. The chain combines TRBV9 with TRBJ1-6; D gene uncertain. V lost 4 bases and J lost 0, with 20 bases in between. The CDR3 consists of 19 residues. The germline CDR1 and CDR2 sequences are SGDLS and YYNGEE. Filled out from reference TRBV9 and TRBJ1-6, the complete variable domain reads DSGVTQTPKHLITATGQRVTLRCSPRSGDLSVYWYQQSLDQGLQFLIQYYNGEERAKGNILERFSAQQFPDLHSELNLSSLELGDSALYFCASSPKGTGISSYNSPLHFGNGTRLTVT.

The chain is built from TRBV10-2 and TRBJ1-2; TRBD1 matches at 10 bases. V dropped 6 bases and J dropped 7; count of bases not matched to a gene: 11. The CDR3 is 15 amino acids. Germline CDR1 reads WSHSY; CDR2 reads SAAADI. The CDR3 is CASRRTGTGVSGYTF. CDR3 coding DNA: TGCGCCAGCAGGAGGACCGGGACAGGGGTCTCTGGCTACACCTTC.

The J gene is TRBJ2-5, the V gene TRBV3-1 (or the pseudogene TRBV3-2), with 8 bases matching TRBD1. The V gene end was trimmed by 2 bases and the J gene end by 5 bases; junction bases not matched to a gene: 4. Germline lookup yields CDR1 LGHDT and CDR2 YNNKEL (reference sequence). The CDR3 consists of 14 residues. The CDR3 DNA reads as TGTGCCAGCAGCCAATCGACAGGGGCCGAGACCCAGTACTTC. This sequence encodes CASSQSTGAETQYF.

The chain combines TRBV20-1 with TRBJ2-1, with D tentatively TRBD1 (5 bases). This CDR3 contains 11 residues. The germline V gene encodes CDR1 DFQATT and CDR2 SNEGSKA (reference sequence). The ends were cut back, 7 bases at V and 7 bases at J, with 11 bases in the middle. The CDR3: CSEGSFNEQFF. CDR3 nucleotide sequence: TGCAGTGAGGGGTCGTTTAATGAGCAGTTCTTC.

The chain joins TRBV9 to TRBJ1-2; 10 bases map to TRBD1. Losses at the gene ends were 2 bases for V and 8 bases for J; bases not matched to a gene: 6. The V gene's germline CDR1 is SGDLS and CDR2 YYNGEE. There are 14 residues in the CDR3. The DNA of the CDR3 is TGTGCCAGCAGCGTGGGGACAGGGGATCGGGGCTACACCTTC. Translation: CASSVGTGDRGYTF.

V and J are TRBV7-2 and TRBJ1-2; TRBD1 might be the D (6 bases). CDR1 is SGHTA and CDR2 is FQGNSA in the germline V gene. This CDR3 region has 17 residues. Trimming pared 5 bases from V and 0 bases from J, leaving 19 bases between. For the CDR3, the DNA is TGTGCCAGCAGCCCCGGGACACTCTTTTGGGCTAACTATGGCTACACCTTC. Amino acids: CASSPGTLFWANYGYTF.

This sequence joins TRBV6-5 and TRBJ1-5; tentatively, D is TRBD1 (6 bases). The germline V gene encodes CDR1 MNHEY and CDR2 SVGAGI. The V and J ends lost 4 bases and 3 bases respectively, with 10 bases between them. CDR3 length: 14 residues. CDR3 loop: CASSSRQDNQPQHF. In DNA, the CDR3 is TGTGCCAGCAGTTCCCGACAGGACAATCAGCCCCAGCATTTT.

In DNA, the CDR3 is TGCAGTGCTAGTCCCGCGGGGGGCAATCAGCCCCAGCATTTT. Protein sequence: CSASPAGGNQPQHF. This sequence joins TRBV20-1 and TRBJ1-5, with D possibly matching TRBD1 (5 bases). V was pared by 3 bases and J by 2 bases, with 11 bases between. CDR1 DFQATT and CDR2 SNEGSKA come from the germline V gene (reference sequence). This CDR3 is built from 14 residues.

This clone occurred a few times. J is TRBJ1-1 and V is TRBV9; TRBD1 matches at 7 bases. The CDR3 runs to 15 residues. Germline V gives CDR1 SGDLS, CDR2 YYNGEE. V was clipped by 0 bases and J by 3 bases; unmatched bases: 5. CDR3 region: CASSVVPQGDTEAFF. CDR3 coding DNA: TGTGCCAGCAGCGTAGTCCCCCAGGGGGACACTGAAGCTTTCTTT.

This clone was seen only once. This rearrangement joins TRBV10-2 to TRBJ1-3; 11 nucleotides align to TRBD1. This CDR3 spans 14 amino acids. Unmatched junction bases numbered 5, after V lost 7 bases and J lost 6 bases. Germline-derived CDR1 and CDR2 are WSHSY and SAAADI. The CDR3 spells CASMLGQGVNTIYF. CDR3 nucleotide sequence: TGCGCCAGCATGCTGGGACAGGGGGTAAACACCATATATTTT.

The V gene is TRBV7-9, the J gene TRBJ1-2; possibly TRBD1 for D (6 bases). Germline V CDR1 and CDR2: SEHNR, FQNEAQ (reference sequence). V lost 5 bases to trimming and J lost 0 bases, with 13 bases between them. CDR3 length: 15 amino acids. This CDR3 reads CASSHAGQTNYGYTF. DNA of the CDR3: TGTGCCAGCAGCCACGCCGGACAGACTAACTATGGCTACACCTTC.

The rearrangement uses TRBV3-1 (or the pseudogene TRBV3-2) and TRBJ2-1; 10 bases fit TRBD2. Germline CDR1 reads LGHDT; CDR2 reads YNNKEL (reference sequence). This CDR3 has 16 residues. J gave up 6 bases and V 4 bases, and 9 bases lay outside the gene matches. CDR3 bases: TGTGCCAGCAGCCCGTCGGGTAGCGGGGGGTTCAATGAGCAGTTCTTC. As protein: CASSPSGSGGFNEQFF.

The V gene is TRBV6-5, the J gene TRBJ1-5; 8 bases fit TRBD1. V was clipped by 4 bases and J by 4 bases; unmatched bases: 3. The CDR3 spans 14 residues. Germline lookup yields CDR1 MNHEY and CDR2 SVGAGI. This CDR3 is CASSFGTGNQPQHF. As DNA, the CDR3 is TGTGCCAGCAGTTTTGGGACAGGAAATCAGCCCCAGCATTTT.

This clone has a single count. The CDR3 loop reads CASSISGQEGQPQHF. The CDR3 bases are TGTGCCAGTAGTATCTCAGGACAGGAGGGTCAGCCCCAGCATTTT. The rearrangement joins TRBV19 to TRBJ1-5; 7 bases match TRBD1. The CDR3 sequence is 15 residues long. V shed 3 bases, J shed 6 bases, and the junction held 8 bases outside the gene matches. Germline V gene sequence: CDR1 LNHDA, CDR2 SQIVND (reference sequence).